This paragraph reports one T cell receptor (beta chain). The antigen is unknown. The sample originates from a study of beta chain features in type 1 diabetes. Study-wide results and caveats: Researchers caution that PCR might favor shorter templates, equally among patients and controls. Compared with healthy donors, patients appeared to share more similar naive, central memory and regulatory TCRB repertoires. TCRB CDR3s from Type 1 diabetes patients were moderately but significantly shorter in all four CD4+ subsets.

Since all of the isolated RNA was reverse transcribed, expressed TCRB transcripts were what got sequenced. Sequencing used immunoSEQ multiplex PCR; TCRdb keeps in-frame clones, though not all of them. This sample has some 120,000 clones, with 17% found just once. The trim removed 8 bases at V and 5 bases at J, leaving 2 bases unmatched. Looked up from germline, CDR1 is SGHVS and CDR2 is FQNEAQ. The CDR3 extends over 11 amino acids. The sequenced material came from central memory CD4+ T cells from blood. The rearrangement links TRBV7-8 to TRBJ2-5; 7 bases are shared with TRBD2. The receptor was isolated from a man between 18 and 35 years old with type 1 diabetes. The CDR3, as DNA: TGTGCCAGCCGGCGGGAGGAGACCCAGTACTTC. It codes for CASRREETQYF. The full variable domain, rest sourced from reference TRBV7-8 and TRBJ2-5, is GAGVSQSPRYKVAKRGQDVALRCDPISGHVSLFWYQQALGQGPEFLTYFQNEAQLDKSGLPSDRFFAERPEGSVSTLKIQRTQQEDSAVYLCASRREETQYFGPGTRLLVL.